The 29 T cell receptor beta chains below were found in one sample sequenced in a study of control samples from healthy donors and cancer patients. This table comes from immunoSEQ multiplex PCR, and its TCRdb copy is limited to in-frame clones, with some not included. This sample has tens of thousands of clones, with 94% found just once. Sequencing was done on a sample of blood. These receptor sequences come from a woman between 18 and 30 years old in good health.

CDR3: CASSLAPGTRNFGEQYF. DNA of the CDR3: TGTGCCAGCAGCTTGGCCCCCGGGACTAGGAATTTCGGGGAGCAGTACTTC. The chain recombines TRBV5-6 with TRBJ2-7; 8 nucleotides agree with TRBD2. The CDR3 consists of 17 residues. Germline V gene data show CDR1 as SGHDT and CDR2 as YYEEEE. The V segment lost 0 bases and the J segment 7 bases; nucleotides outside the gene matches: 15.

This chain uses TRBV4-1 with TRBJ1-1, with 7 bases that match TRBD1. Germline CDR1 reads MGHRA; CDR2 reads YSYEKL. There are 14 residues in the CDR3. V lost 6 bases and J lost 0; bases outside the gene matches: 4. This CDR3 reads CASSPGQLNTEAFF. CDR3 DNA: TGCGCCAGCAGTCCGGGACAGTTGAACACTGAAGCTTTCTTT.

V usage is TRBV29-1 and J usage is TRBJ2-7; no firm D call. This CDR3 contains 11 residues. The V and J ends lost 1 base and 6 bases respectively, with 7 bases between them. CDR1 is SQVTM, CDR2 ANQGSEA, per germline. The CDR3 DNA is TGCAGCGTTGAAGGCTCGGGCGAGCAGTACTTC. Residues: CSVEGSGEQYF.

The J gene is TRBJ1-2, the V gene TRBV28; D is unresolved. CDR3 size: 15 residues. Germline V lookup: CDR1 MDHEN, CDR2 SYDVKM. Between the trimmed V and J ends, which lost 6 bases and 1 base, there was a span of 15 bases. This chain's CDR3 is CASSPGQGRNYGYTF. CDR3 DNA: TGTGCCAGCAGCCCCGGGCAAGGCCGTAACTATGGCTACACCTTC.

This clone was seen once. The V call is TRBV14, the J call TRBJ2-3; tentative D call: TRBD2 (6 bases). Germline loops: CDR1 SGHDN, CDR2 FVKESK. This CDR3 is 13 amino acids long. V was trimmed by 0 bases and J by 9 bases, leaving 10 bases between them. CDR3 amino acids: CASSQDLGGTQYF. CDR3 nucleotides: TGTGCCAGCAGCCAAGATCTCGGAGGGACGCAGTATTTT.

The chain uses TRBV5-8 and TRBJ2-3, with TRBD1 as a possible D gene (5 bases). The ends were cut back, 4 bases at V and 6 bases at J, with 15 bases in the middle. The CDR3 runs to 14 residues. Per the germline V gene, CDR1 is SGHTS and CDR2 is YDEGEE. The CDR3 reads CASSHQGSRDTQYF. The DNA of the CDR3 is TGTGCCAGCAGCCATCAGGGTTCCCGGGATACGCAGTATTTT.

This sequence joins TRBV7-3 and TRBJ2-5; D perhaps matches TRBD1 (5 bases). The CDR3 spans 14 residues. Germline CDR1 reads SGHTA; CDR2 reads FQGTGA. V gave up 1 base and J gave up 4 bases, with 10 bases separating them. The CDR3 DNA reads TGTGCCAGCAGCTTAAACGCAGGGTCAGAGACCCAGTACTTC. Translation gives CASSLNAGSETQYF. The variable domain in full, with the rest retrieved from reference TRBV7-3 and TRBJ2-5, is GAGVSQTPSNKVTEKGKYVELRCDPISGHTALYWYRQSLGQGPEFLIYFQGTGAADDSGLPNDRFFAVRPEGSVSTLKIQRTERGDSAVYLCASSLNAGSETQYFGPGTRLLVL.

The chain is built from TRBV4-1 and TRBJ1-2; D is perhaps TRBD1 (6 bases). Germline CDR1 and CDR2: MGHRA and YSYEKL. V lost 2 bases and J lost 2, with 12 bases in between. This CDR3 is 15 amino acids long. The DNA for the CDR3 is TGCGCCAGCAGCCAATCAGACAGGCTCAACTATGGCTACACCTTC. Encoded protein: CASSQSDRLNYGYTF.

The chain is built from TRBV2 and TRBJ1-2; tentative D call: TRBD1 (6 bases). V lost 7 bases to trimming and J lost 12 bases, with 15 bases between them. The germline CDR1 and CDR2 sequences are SNHLY and FYNNEI. The length of the CDR3 is 11 residues. The CDR3 sequence is CASTRTDLDTF. The CDR3 coding sequence is TGTGCCAGCACTCGGACAGACCTAGACACCTTC.

The CDR3 DNA follows: TGTGCCAGCAGCCCCCCCGACACCTATGGCTACACCTTC. Residues: CASSPPDTYGYTF. This chain connects TRBV14 to TRBJ1-2, with D unresolved. V lost 4 bases and J 4 bases, leaving 10 bases between the germline ends. The length of the CDR3 is 13 residues. Germline assignment: CDR1 SGHDN and CDR2 FVKESK.

The genes are TRBV6-5 and TRBJ2-1; 10 nucleotides align to TRBD2. This CDR3 spans 15 amino acids. The germline V gene has CDR1 MNHEY and CDR2 SVGAGI. V trimming: 6 bases; J trimming: 4 bases; junction bases outside the gene matches: 6. CDR3 coding DNA: TGTGCCAGCAGCGCGGGGACTAGCGTTTACAATGAGCAGTTCTTC. This translates into CASSAGTSVYNEQFF.

V is TRBV19 and J is TRBJ1-2; 7 bases agree with TRBD1. CDR1 and CDR2 (germline): LNHDA, SQIVND (reference sequence). The V gene end was trimmed by 6 bases and the J gene end by 3 bases; junction bases not matched to a gene: 7. CDR3 size: 14 residues. The CDR3 DNA sequence: TGTGCCAGTAGAAGGACAGGAGGGGACTATGGCTACACCTTC. It yields the protein CASRRTGGDYGYTF. The full variable domain, its missing parts supplied by reference TRBV19 and TRBJ1-2, is DGGITQSPKYLFRKEGQNVTLSCEQNLNHDAMYWYRQDPGQGLRLIYYSQIVNDFQKGDIAEGYSVSREKKESFPLTVTSAQKNPTAFYLCASRRTGGDYGYTFGSGTRLTVV.

The table lists this clone with a few counts. This chain joins TRBV27 and TRBJ1-2, with D perhaps TRBD1 (5 bases). This CDR3 spans 13 amino acids. The V and J ends lost 2 bases and 3 bases respectively, with 7 bases between them. Per germline, CDR1 MNHEY and CDR2 SMNVEV (reference sequence). The CDR3 bases are TGTGCCAGCAGTTTAGGCAGGGACTATGGCTACACCTTC. This gives the protein CASSLGRDYGYTF.

The chain uses TRBV27 and TRBJ1-6; D unclear. V lost 8 bases, J lost 6 bases, and 8 bases lay in between. The CDR3 loop spans 12 amino acids. CDR1 is MNHEY and CDR2 is SMNVEV in the germline V gene (reference sequence). As DNA, the CDR3 is TGTGCCAGCGGGAGCTTTAATTCACCCCTCCACTTT. Translation gives CASGSFNSPLHF.

This chain links TRBV10-2 with TRBJ2-7; D is unresolved. The V end lost 7 bases, the J end lost 0 bases, and 7 bases lay between the germline ends. The CDR3 is made up of 12 amino acids. CDR1 and CDR2 (germline): WSHSY, SAAADI. The DNA of the CDR3 is TGCGCCAGCACTGGCAGCTCCTACGAGCAGTACTTC. It encodes CASTGSSYEQYF.

The gene calls are TRBV10-3 and TRBJ2-7; D might be TRBD1 (6 bases). Trimming left V 3 bases short and J 5 bases short, with 11 bases between. CDR1 and CDR2 from the germline V gene are ENHRY and SYGVKD. The CDR3 extends over 13 amino acids. This chain's CDR3 is CAISDDNRDEQYF. The CDR3 DNA reads TGTGCCATCAGTGATGACAACAGGGACGAGCAGTACTTC.

The CDR3 reads CASSPDGGDGYTF. The CDR3 DNA is TGTGCCAGCAGCCCAGACGGGGGCGATGGCTACACCTTC. The V call is TRBV5-4, the J call TRBJ1-2; TRBD1 is a possible D gene (6 bases). This CDR3 region has 13 residues. Germline CDR1 reads SGHNT; CDR2 reads YYREEE (reference sequence). Between the trimmed V and J ends, which lost 4 bases and 6 bases, there was a span of 13 bases.

The chain links TRBV7-3 to TRBJ1-1; 7 nucleotides align to TRBD1. Germline lookup yields CDR1 SGHTA and CDR2 FQGTGA. There are 14 residues in the CDR3. The J segment lost 1 base and the V segment lost 3 bases, leaving 2 bases of the junction unmatched. The CDR3 region has the DNA TGTGCCAGCAGCTTGGGACAGCCGAACACTGAAGCTTTCTTT. Its protein product is CASSLGQPNTEAFF.

The V and J genes are TRBV9 and TRBJ2-7; D possibly corresponds to TRBD1 (5 bases). Germline CDR1 is SGDLS and CDR2 is YYNGEE. This CDR3 is 15 amino acids long. Deletions cut 4 bases from V and 4 bases from J, with 18 bases between. Here the CDR3 reads CASSRTGWDTYEQYF. DNA for the CDR3: TGTGCCAGCAGCCGCACAGGTTGGGATACGTACGAGCAGTACTTC.

The genes are TRBV9 and TRBJ2-3; 9 bases line up with TRBD1. Germline CDR1 and CDR2: SGDLS and YYNGEE. V trimming: 4 bases; J trimming: 6 bases; junction bases outside the gene matches: 9. This CDR3 has 15 residues. The CDR3 sequence: CASSPRTGVGDTQYF. DNA for the CDR3: TGTGCCAGCAGCCCAAGGACAGGGGTTGGGGATACGCAGTATTTT.

The rearrangement uses TRBV24-1 and TRBJ1-5, with 7 bases that match TRBD1. Germline assignment: CDR1 KGHDR and CDR2 SFDVKD. J gave up 3 bases and V 9 bases, and 4 bases lay outside the gene matches. This CDR3 has 13 amino acids. CDR3 amino acids: CATQGQINQPQHF. The DNA of the CDR3 is TGTGCCACCCAGGGACAGATCAATCAGCCCCAGCATTTT.

This clone was counted a few times. This chain links TRBV3-1 (or the pseudogene TRBV3-2) with TRBJ2-7; no definite D call. V lost 0 bases and J lost 4, with 4 bases in between. CDR3 length: 12 residues. Germline V gene data show CDR1 as LGHDT and CDR2 as YNNKEL (reference sequence). CDR3 in DNA: TGTGCCAGCAGCCAAGACAGGTACGAGCAGTACTTC. This translates into CASSQDRYEQYF.

This chain joins TRBV29-1 and TRBJ2-2; D perhaps matches TRBD2 (6 bases). V lost 0 bases and J 5 bases, leaving 10 bases between the germline ends. There are 14 residues in the CDR3. Germline V gene sequence: CDR1 SQVTM, CDR2 ANQGSEA. The CDR3 region is CSVEEGGNTGELFF. DNA for the CDR3: TGCAGCGTTGAAGAGGGCGGGAATACCGGGGAGCTGTTTTTT.

The chain recombines TRBV6-2 or TRBV6-3 with TRBJ2-1, with TRBD1 identical over 9 bases. The CDR3 extends over 17 amino acids. Germline-derived CDR1 and CDR2 are MNHEY and SVGEGT. V shed 0 bases, J shed 1 base, and the junction held 4 bases outside the gene matches. The CDR3 sequence is CASSYSSGTGSYNEQFF. CDR3 coding DNA: TGTGCCAGCAGTTACTCCTCCGGGACAGGGTCCTACAATGAGCAGTTCTTC.

The genes are TRBV3-1 (or the pseudogene TRBV3-2) and TRBJ2-1, with D maybe TRBD1 (6 bases). The CDR3 extends over 21 amino acids. Germline V gene sequence: CDR1 LGHDT, CDR2 YNNKEL (reference sequence). The ends were cut back, 4 bases at V and 4 bases at J, with 32 bases in the middle. CDR3 nucleotide sequence: TGTGCCAGCAGCCCCTCAAACAGGGTTGGGCTAGCTGGTGAGGCGTACAATGAGCAGTTCTTC. The encoded protein is CASSPSNRVGLAGEAYNEQFF.

This chain uses TRBV27 with TRBJ2-3, with a weak D call TRBD2 (5 bases). V gave up 5 bases and J gave up 8 bases, with 8 bases separating them. Germline values: CDR1 MNHEY, CDR2 SMNVEV (reference sequence). The CDR3 has 11 residues. The CDR3 DNA reads as TGTGCCAGCAGTCGAGAGGGTACGCAGTATTTT. Protein: CASSREGTQYF.

This chain links TRBV5-1 with TRBJ2-1, with 9 bases fitting TRBD1. This CDR3 has 16 residues. The germline V gene has CDR1 SGHRS and CDR2 YFSETQ. The V gene end was trimmed by 0 bases and the J gene end by 3 bases; junction bases not matched to a gene: 4. CDR3 protein: CASSLAGQGYYNEQFF. For the CDR3, the DNA is TGCGCCAGCAGCTTGGCGGGACAGGGTTACTACAATGAGCAGTTCTTC. Variable domain in full (rest from reference TRBV5-1 and TRBJ2-1): KAGVTQTPRYLIKTRGQQVTLSCSPISGHRSVSWYQQTPGQGLQFLFEYFSETQRNKGNFPGRFSGRQFSNSRSEMNVSTLELGDSALYLCASSLAGQGYYNEQFFGPGTRLTVL.

The chain recombines TRBV7-3 with TRBJ2-3, with TRBD1 as a possible D gene (6 bases). Trimming stripped 5 bases from V and 2 bases from J, with 14 bases between. CDR1 SGHTA and CDR2 FQGTGA come from the germline V gene. The CDR3 has 15 amino acids. The CDR3 nucleotides are TGTGCCAGCAGCCCATACAGGGCTTCCACAGATACGCAGTATTTT. Translating it yields CASSPYRASTDTQYF. Looking up the rest from reference TRBV7-3 and TRBJ2-3 gives the full variable domain: GAGVSQTPSNKVTEKGKYVELRCDPISGHTALYWYRQSLGQGPEFLIYFQGTGAADDSGLPNDRFFAVRPEGSVSTLKIQRTERGDSAVYLCASSPYRASTDTQYFGPGTRLTVL.

The V call is TRBV7-3, the J call TRBJ2-6; D gene unclear. Trimming removed 4 bases from V and 0 bases from J, with 10 bases in between. In germline, CDR1 is SGHTA, CDR2 FQGTGA. The CDR3 extends over 16 amino acids. The CDR3 sequence is CASSSHANSGANVLTF. The CDR3 nucleotides are TGTGCCAGCAGCTCGCATGCAAACTCTGGGGCCAACGTCCTGACTTTC. Supplemented by reference TRBV7-3 and TRBJ2-6, the full variable domain reads GAGVSQTPSNKVTEKGKYVELRCDPISGHTALYWYRQSLGQGPEFLIYFQGTGAADDSGLPNDRFFAVRPEGSVSTLKIQRTERGDSAVYLCASSSHANSGANVLTFGAGSRLTVL.